This entry describes one T cell receptor (beta chain). Its antigen remains unidentified. The sample is drawn from a study of shared clonotypes between healthy human individuals. At the level of the study: Three plates were used per donor for CD4 naive, three for CD4 memory, two for CD8 naive and one for CD8 memory.

Study-wide results and limits: Non-shared clonotypes were found to have lower generation probabilities than the clonotypes that were shared by all four of the sorted-subset donors.

V gave up 1 base and J gave up 8 bases, with 17 bases separating them. The V gene's germline CDR1 is SQVTM and CDR2 ANQGSEA. The CDR3 is made up of 14 amino acids. Clones were sequenced by immunoSEQ multiplex PCR, and TCRdb holds only the in-frame ones, with some missing. Among roughly 2 million clones listed, roughly 94% were seen once. The chain employs TRBV29-1 and TRBJ1-2; D is uncertain. This TCR derives from a man aged 18-30 years in good health. The sample comprised naive CD4+ T cells sorted from blood. Stated subset: CD45RA+ positively selected. Written as DNA, the CDR3 is TGCAGCGTTGAAGTGCCAAGATCCGGGCCAGGCTACACCTTC. Its protein is CSVEVPRSGPGYTF. The full variable domain, its missing parts supplied by reference TRBV29-1 and TRBJ1-2, is SAVISQKPSRDICQRGTSLTIQCQVDSQVTMMFWYRQQPGQSLTLIATANQGSEATYESGFVIDKFPISRPNLTFSTLTVSNMSPEDSSIYLCSVEVPRSGPGYTFGSGTRLTVV.